This T cell receptor (beta chain) came from a study of blood T cell repertoires in COVID-19. The ends lost 0 bases at V and 2 bases at J; junction bases unmatched: 9. The CDR3 covers 17 residues. The germline V gene has CDR1 LGHDT and CDR2 YNNKEL (reference sequence). Measured with immunoSEQ multiplex PCR; TCRdb has only the in-frame clones, and not every one. The data contain nearly 300,000 clones, 88% of them singletons. The receptor was derived from a young woman who had recovered from COVID-19. The source material was peripheral blood. This chain connects TRBV3-1 (or the pseudogene TRBV3-2) to TRBJ1-2, with 7 positions matching TRBD1. CDR3 bases: TGTGCCAGCAGCCAAGATTTGGGGACAGCGGTGAACTATGGCTACACCTTC. This translates into CASSQDLGTAVNYGYTF.